One and the same sample provided the 20 T cell receptor beta chains below, sequenced in a study of regulatory T cells in long-lasting Graves disease. Time point denoted: newly diagnosed GD, antithyroid drugs for less than 3 months. TCR sequences were obtained from RNA taken from PBMCs. According to the study, TCR beta libraries were built with iRepertoire HTBI primers and CDR3-region Arm-PCR. One entry per CDR3 protein, called by TCRdb with MiXCR from the multiplex PCR reads. The sample includes 400,000 to 500,000 distinct CDR3 sequences, approximately 16% of them seen just once. These same data were also listed under a study on T cells in Graves' hyperthyroidism and ophthalmopathy.

The sample in question was peripheral blood mononuclear cells (PBMCs), obtained at new diagnosis, from a patient treated with antithyroid drugs. The source of these receptors is a woman between 18 and 30 years old with Graves disease.

Ten or more counts support this clonotype. The chain combines TRBV11-2 with TRBJ1-1; no clear D. Germline CDR1 SGHAT, CDR2 FQNNGV. The V and J ends lost 1 base and 1 base respectively, with 10 bases between them. There are 15 residues in the CDR3. CDR3 sequence (DNA): TGTGCCAGCAGCTTAGGGATAGGCCAGAACACTGAAGCTTTCTTT. Its protein is CASSLGIGQNTEAFF.

This chain joins TRBV6-1 and TRBJ2-1, with TRBD2 matching over 10 bases. The V gene's germline CDR1 is MNHNS and CDR2 SASEGT. CDR3 length: 14 residues. The V and J ends lost 4 bases and 6 bases, in that order; junction bases with no gene match: 3. The CDR3 is CASSGTSGGNEQFF. The CDR3 DNA is TGTGCCAGCAGTGGGACTAGCGGAGGCAATGAGCAGTTCTTC.

This clonotype has a count of ten or more. The chain carries TRBV7-2 and TRBJ2-2, with a possible D match to TRBD2 (6 bases). Trimming stripped 2 bases from V and 1 base from J, with 8 bases between. The germline gives CDR1 SGHTA, CDR2 FQGNSA. The CDR3 sequence is 15 residues long. The CDR3 loop is CASSLFSGNTGELFF. In DNA form, the CDR3 reads TGTGCCAGCAGCTTATTTAGCGGGAACACCGGGGAGCTGTTTTTT.

This clonotype was seen many times. V usage is TRBV2 and J usage is TRBJ2-1, with 12 nucleotides matching TRBD1. V gave up 3 bases and J gave up 1 base; unmatched junction bases: 10. In germline, CDR1 is SNHLY, CDR2 FYNNEI. This CDR3 spans 19 amino acids. The CDR3, as DNA: TGTGCCAGCAGTGACCCCAGGGGACAGGGGGCGACTTCCTACAATGAGCAGTTCTTC. Its translation is CASSDPRGQGATSYNEQFF.

This sequence joins TRBV20-1 and TRBJ2-2, with 11 nucleotides matching TRBD2. The CDR3 has 14 amino acids. Germline V gene lookup returns CDR1 DFQATT and CDR2 SNEGSKA (reference sequence). J lost 9 bases, V lost 1 base, and 4 bases had no gene match. CDR3 sequence reads: CSARVLAGGRELFF. CDR3 bases: TGCAGTGCTAGAGTATTAGCGGGAGGGCGGGAGCTGTTTTTT.

This clonotype was found a few times. One base away lies a much larger clone, so this may be a sequencing read error. V gene TRBV11-2 combines with J gene TRBJ2-1; a weak D match, TRBD2 (5 bases). The CDR3 contains 13 residues. CDR1 is SGHAT and CDR2 is FQNNGV in the germline V gene. DNA for the CDR3: TGTGCCAGCGGCTTAGAAGCGGCGACATCGCAGTTCTTC. Protein: CASGLEAATSQFF.

There are many counts of this clonotype. The rearrangement uses TRBV28 and TRBJ1-5, with D perhaps TRBD1 (5 bases). The CDR3 totals 18 residues. Germline V gives CDR1 MDHEN, CDR2 SYDVKM. Trimming left V 7 bases short and J 1 base short, with 23 bases between. CDR3 amino acids: CASNPLSGRGFSNQPQHF. The CDR3 coding sequence is TGTGCCAGCAATCCGCTGAGCGGGCGGGGCTTCAGCAATCAGCCCCAGCATTTT.

This clonotype was picked up many times. The V call is TRBV7-3, the J call TRBJ2-5; 9 bases align to TRBD2. The V segment lost 5 bases and the J segment 5 bases; nucleotides outside the gene matches: 12. Germline CDR1 SGHTA, CDR2 FQGTGA. The CDR3 runs 16 residues. The CDR3 protein is CASSIKAGLAYETQYF. The CDR3 region has the DNA TGTGCCAGCAGCATCAAAGCGGGACTAGCCTATGAGACCCAGTACTTC.

The V gene is TRBV20-1, the J gene TRBJ1-5, with D tentatively TRBD1 (6 bases). Germline loops: CDR1 DFQATT, CDR2 SNEGSKA (reference sequence). Trimming removed 5 bases at V and 2 bases at J, with 16 bases between. The CDR3 consists of 15 residues. CDR3 sequence: CSAGRLGGGNQPQHF. The CDR3 nucleotides are TGCAGTGCTGGCAGGCTAGGGGGTGGCAATCAGCCCCAGCATTTT.

Regarding this clonotype: A much larger clone differs by one base, so this may be a read error. The chain couples TRBV13 to TRBJ1-2; 7 bases match TRBD1. Germline lookup yields CDR1 PRHDT and CDR2 FYEKMQ (reference sequence). There are 19 residues in the CDR3. DNA of the CDR3: TGTGCCAGCAGCCCCCGGAAACCTCCGGACAGGCCCATTAACTCTGGCTACACCTTC. This encodes CASSPRKPPDRPINSGYTF.

There are a few counts of this clonotype. The chain is built from TRBV28 and TRBJ1-5; no firm D call. The ends were cut back, 3 bases at V and 4 bases at J, with 19 bases in the middle. The CDR3 length is 17 residues. The germline V gene has CDR1 MDHEN and CDR2 SYDVKM. DNA for the CDR3: TGTGCCAGCAGTTTCCGGGGATTTGAAAAACCTAATCAGCCCCAGCATTTT. This encodes CASSFRGFEKPNQPQHF. Combining the CDR3 with reference TRBV28 and TRBJ1-5 gives the whole variable domain DVKVTQSSRYLVKRTGEKVFLECVQDMDHENMFWYRQDPGLGLRLIYFSYDVKMKEKGDIPEGYSVSREKKERFSLILESASTNQTSMYLCASSFRGFEKPNQPQHFGDGTRLSIL.

This clonotype has a count of ten or more. The genes are TRBV11-2 and TRBJ2-1; 9 bases align to TRBD2. The CDR3 length is 17 residues. The germline CDR1 and CDR2 sequences are SGHAT and FQNNGV. Losses at the gene ends were 3 bases for V and 1 base for J; bases not matched to a gene: 7. CDR3 in DNA: TGTGCCAGCAGCTTTACCCTAGCGGGACTATCCTACAATGAGCAGTTCTTC. Translating it yields CASSFTLAGLSYNEQFF.

This clonotype was observed at least ten times. This sequence joins TRBV28 and TRBJ2-7, with 8 bases matching TRBD1. Germline V gene sequence: CDR1 MDHEN, CDR2 SYDVKM. The CDR3 is 15 residues long. Trimming at V came to 3 bases and at J to 0 bases, leaving 4 bases not matched to a gene. CDR3 loop: CASSLGQVYSYEQYF. In DNA, the CDR3 is TGTGCCAGCAGTTTGGGACAGGTCTACTCCTACGAGCAGTACTTC.

This clonotype was seen just once. The J gene is TRBJ1-5, the V gene TRBV19; a weak D match, TRBD1 (5 bases). The V gene lost 4 bases and the J gene lost 8 bases, with 12 bases spanning the gap. In germline, CDR1 is LNHDA, CDR2 SQIVND (reference sequence). The CDR3 runs to 13 residues. This CDR3 is CASSNSGGKPQHF. In nucleotides, the CDR3 is TGTGCCAGTAGTAATTCGGGGGGTAAGCCCCAGCATTTT.

V gene TRBV7-2 combines with J gene TRBJ2-7; 7 bases map to TRBD2. V lost 5 bases, J lost 9 bases, and 7 bases stayed unmatched. CDR1 and CDR2 from the germline V gene are SGHTA and FQGNSA. The CDR3 has 12 amino acids. CDR3 nucleotide sequence: TGTGCCAGCAGCCGGACTAGTACGGCGCAGTACTTC. Translation gives CASSRTSTAQYF.

Many counts were recorded for this clonotype. The rearrangement links TRBV7-2 to TRBJ2-7; 7 nucleotides match TRBD2. This CDR3 has 17 amino acids. Germline V lookup: CDR1 SGHTA, CDR2 FQGNSA. V lost 0 bases, J lost 1 base, and 9 bases stayed unmatched. The CDR3 nucleotides are TGTGCCAGCAGCTTAGCGGCAACGGGACTACTTTCCTACGAGCAGTACTTC. Its protein product is CASSLAATGLLSYEQYF.

This clonotype was seen many times. The chain uses TRBV4-1 and TRBJ2-1; 8 positions match TRBD2. CDR3 size: 20 residues. The trim removed 5 bases at V and 4 bases at J, leaving 22 bases unmatched. Germline assignment: CDR1 MGHRA and CDR2 YSYEKL. The DNA of the CDR3 is TGCGCCAGCAGCAACCCCGGGCTAGCGGGTTTACCTACCCTTTACAATGAGCAGTTCTTC. This encodes CASSNPGLAGLPTLYNEQFF.

This clonotype showed up many times. The chain couples TRBV28 to TRBJ1-5, with 8 positions matching TRBD1. Germline CDR1 MDHEN, CDR2 SYDVKM. The CDR3 contains 15 residues. The V and J ends lost 7 bases and 1 base, in that order; junction bases with no gene match: 6. The CDR3 protein is CASKDQGASNQPQHF. The DNA for the CDR3 is TGTGCCAGCAAAGATCAGGGGGCGAGCAATCAGCCCCAGCATTTT.

About this clonotype: Just one base apart from a much larger clone, this may be a read error. The chain joins TRBV30 to TRBJ2-1, with D unclear. The CDR3 runs to 13 residues. With 0 bases removed from V and 10 bases from J, the gap between germline ends came to 13 bases. Germline V gives CDR1 GTSNPN, CDR2 SVGIG (reference sequence). The CDR3 spells CAWSVTERAEQFF. CDR3 nucleotides: TGTGCCTGGAGTGTAACAGAAAGGGCCGAGCAGTTCTTC.

This clonotype was detected ten times or more. The J gene is TRBJ1-4, the V gene TRBV27, with D perhaps matching TRBD1 (5 bases). This CDR3 spans 14 amino acids. Germline-derived CDR1 and CDR2 are MNHEY and SMNVEV (reference sequence). Trimming removed 4 bases at V and 6 bases at J, with 12 bases between. In DNA form, the CDR3 reads TGTGCCAGCAGTTCGACAGTCCTGGATGAAAAACTGTTTTTT. Encoded protein: CASSSTVLDEKLFF. The full variable domain, its missing parts supplied by reference TRBV27 and TRBJ1-4, is EAQVTQNPRYLITVTGKKLTVTCSQNMNHEYMSWYRQDPGLGLRQIYYSMNVEVTDKGDVPEGYKVSRKEKRNFPLILESPSPNQTSLYFCASSSTVLDEKLFFGSGTQLSVL.